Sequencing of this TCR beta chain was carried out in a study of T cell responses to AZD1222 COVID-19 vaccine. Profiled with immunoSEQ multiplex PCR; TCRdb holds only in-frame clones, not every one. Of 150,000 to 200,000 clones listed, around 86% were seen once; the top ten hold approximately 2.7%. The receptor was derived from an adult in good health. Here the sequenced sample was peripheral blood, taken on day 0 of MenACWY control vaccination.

In DNA, the CDR3 is TGCGCCAGCAGCTCCAGCCAAACTGAATGGGACGAGCAGTACTTC. This encodes CASSSSQTEWDEQYF. This chain connects TRBV5-1 to TRBJ2-7; D not certain. The CDR3 covers 15 residues. The germline V gene encodes CDR1 SGHRS and CDR2 YFSETQ. V lost 3 bases and J 5 bases, leaving 18 bases between the germline ends.